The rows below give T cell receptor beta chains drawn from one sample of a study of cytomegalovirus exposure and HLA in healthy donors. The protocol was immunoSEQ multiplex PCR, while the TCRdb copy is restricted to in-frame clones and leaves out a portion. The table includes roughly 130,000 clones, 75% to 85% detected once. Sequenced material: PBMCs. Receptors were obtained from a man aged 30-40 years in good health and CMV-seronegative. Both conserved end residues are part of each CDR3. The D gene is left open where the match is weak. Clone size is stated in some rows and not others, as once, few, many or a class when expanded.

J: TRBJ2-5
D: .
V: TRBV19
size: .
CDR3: CASSMRPPVRGIETQYF
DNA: TGTGCCAGTAGTATGAGACCGCCAGTGCGAGGGATTGAGACCCAGTACTTC

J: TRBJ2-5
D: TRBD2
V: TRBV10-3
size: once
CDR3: CAISEVDLAGVSGGYF
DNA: TGTGCCATCAGTGAAGTCGATCTAGCGGGAGTAAGCGGCGGGTACTTC

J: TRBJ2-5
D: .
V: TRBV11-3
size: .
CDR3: CASSLPPEGTQYF
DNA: TGTGCCAGCAGCTTACCGCCCGAGGGGACCCAGTACTTC

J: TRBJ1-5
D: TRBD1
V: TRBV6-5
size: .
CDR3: CASSSGQGRRNQPQNF
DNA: TGTGCCAGCAGTTCCGGACAGGGGAGACGCAATCAGCCCCAGAATTTT

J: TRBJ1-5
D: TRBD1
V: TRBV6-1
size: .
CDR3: CASSLTGGGNQPQHF
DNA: TGTGCCAGCAGTCTGACAGGGGGAGGAAATCAGCCCCAGCATTTT

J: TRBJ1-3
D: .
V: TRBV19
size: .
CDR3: CASSIDHGISGNTIYF
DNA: TGTGCCAGTAGTATAGATCACGGGATCTCTGGAAACACCATATATTTT

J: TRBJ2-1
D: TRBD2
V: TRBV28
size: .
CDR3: CASRPPGLASYNEQFF
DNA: TGTGCCAGCAGGCCTCCGGGACTAGCGAGTTACAATGAGCAGTTCTTC

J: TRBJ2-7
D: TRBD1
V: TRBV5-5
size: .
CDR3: CASSWGQGNYEQYF
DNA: TGTGCCAGCAGCTGGGGACAGGGGAACTACGAGCAGTACTTC

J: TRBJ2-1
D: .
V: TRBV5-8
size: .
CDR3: CASSFSGTFNEQFF
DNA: TGTGCCAGCAGTTTCTCAGGGACTTTTAATGAGCAGTTCTTC

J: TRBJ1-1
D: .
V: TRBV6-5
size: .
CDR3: CASSYPGVEAFF
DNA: TGTGCCAGCAGTTACCCGGGGGTGGAAGCTTTCTTT

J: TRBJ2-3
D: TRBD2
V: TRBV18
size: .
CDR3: CASSPPGTSGPDTQYF
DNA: TGTGCCAGCTCACCACCCGGGACTAGCGGCCCAGATACGCAGTATTTT

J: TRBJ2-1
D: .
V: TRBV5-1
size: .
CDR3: CASRLMPSSYNEQFF
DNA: TGCGCCAGCAGATTAATGCCTAGCAGCTACAATGAGCAGTTCTTC

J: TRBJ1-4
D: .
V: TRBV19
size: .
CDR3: CASSALGGPTNEKLFF
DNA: TGTGCCAGTAGTGCCCTGGGAGGACCGACTAATGAAAAACTGTTTTTT

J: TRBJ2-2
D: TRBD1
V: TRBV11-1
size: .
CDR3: CASIQAGTANTGELFF
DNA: TGTGCCAGCATCCAAGCCGGGACAGCCAACACCGGGGAGCTGTTTTTT

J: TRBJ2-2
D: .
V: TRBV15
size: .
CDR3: CATSTGQAGTGELFF
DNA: TGTGCCACCAGCACCGGCCAGGCGGGAACCGGGGAGCTGTTTTTT

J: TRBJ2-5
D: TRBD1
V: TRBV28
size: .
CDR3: CASSQGLGLNRDRVKQYF
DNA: TGTGCCAGCAGTCAAGGGTTAGGGCTCAACCGGGACAGGGTAAAGCAGTACTTC